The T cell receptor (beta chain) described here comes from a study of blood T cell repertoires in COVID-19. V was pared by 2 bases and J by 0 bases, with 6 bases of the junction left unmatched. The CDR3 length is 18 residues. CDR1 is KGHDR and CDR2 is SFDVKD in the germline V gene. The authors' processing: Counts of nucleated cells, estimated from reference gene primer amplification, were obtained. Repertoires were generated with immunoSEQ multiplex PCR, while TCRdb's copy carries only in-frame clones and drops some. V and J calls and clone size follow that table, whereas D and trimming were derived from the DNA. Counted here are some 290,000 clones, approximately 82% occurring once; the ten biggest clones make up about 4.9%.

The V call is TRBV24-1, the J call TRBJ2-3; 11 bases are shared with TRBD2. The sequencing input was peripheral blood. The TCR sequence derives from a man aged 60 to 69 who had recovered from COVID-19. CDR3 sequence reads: CATSDWGLAELSTDTQYF. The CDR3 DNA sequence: TGTGCCACCAGTGATTGGGGACTAGCGGAACTTAGCACAGATACGCAGTATTTT.